This T cell receptor beta chain comes out of a study of blood T cell repertoires in COVID-19. Study information: Both acute and convalescent COVID-19 samples were obtained from the United States, Italy and Spain. Sample material is recorded as cDNA or gDNA derived from T cells, B-cell-depleted T cells, or PBMCs.

This clone was picked up a small number of times. Original processing methods: Reference gene primers were amplified, and this amplification served to estimate nucleated cell counts. Measured with immunoSEQ multiplex PCR; TCRdb has only the in-frame clones, and not every one. V, J and clone size were drawn from that table, and D and trimming were deduced from the DNA. The sample carries under 60,000 clones, roughly 88% recorded once. This clonotype was obtained from a human donor with active COVID-19. The donor label of this sample is uncertain. Material for sequencing was peripheral blood.

CDR3 sequence (DNA): TGTGCCATAGGACAGGGCACTGAAGCTTTCTTT. Protein sequence: CAIGQGTEAFF. J is TRBJ1-1 and V is TRBV7-9, with TRBD1 matching 8 bases. CDR1 and CDR2 from the germline V gene are SEHNR and FQNEAQ (reference sequence). The CDR3 extends over 11 amino acids. V shed 10 bases, J shed 4 bases, and the junction held 2 bases outside the gene matches.